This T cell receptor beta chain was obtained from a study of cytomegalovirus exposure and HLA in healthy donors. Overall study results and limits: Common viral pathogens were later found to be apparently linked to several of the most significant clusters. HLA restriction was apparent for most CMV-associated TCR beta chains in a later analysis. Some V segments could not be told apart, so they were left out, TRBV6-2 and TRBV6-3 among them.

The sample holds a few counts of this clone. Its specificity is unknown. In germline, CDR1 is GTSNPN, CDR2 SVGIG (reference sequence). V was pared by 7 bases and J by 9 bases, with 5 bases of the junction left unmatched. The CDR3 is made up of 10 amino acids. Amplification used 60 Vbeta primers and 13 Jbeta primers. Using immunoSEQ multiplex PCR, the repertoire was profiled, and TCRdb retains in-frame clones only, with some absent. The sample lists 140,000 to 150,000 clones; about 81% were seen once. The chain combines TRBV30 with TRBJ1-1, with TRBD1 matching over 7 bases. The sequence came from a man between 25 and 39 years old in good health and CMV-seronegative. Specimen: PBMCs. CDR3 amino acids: CAYMTGKAFF. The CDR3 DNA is TGTGCCTACATGACAGGGAAAGCTTTCTTT.